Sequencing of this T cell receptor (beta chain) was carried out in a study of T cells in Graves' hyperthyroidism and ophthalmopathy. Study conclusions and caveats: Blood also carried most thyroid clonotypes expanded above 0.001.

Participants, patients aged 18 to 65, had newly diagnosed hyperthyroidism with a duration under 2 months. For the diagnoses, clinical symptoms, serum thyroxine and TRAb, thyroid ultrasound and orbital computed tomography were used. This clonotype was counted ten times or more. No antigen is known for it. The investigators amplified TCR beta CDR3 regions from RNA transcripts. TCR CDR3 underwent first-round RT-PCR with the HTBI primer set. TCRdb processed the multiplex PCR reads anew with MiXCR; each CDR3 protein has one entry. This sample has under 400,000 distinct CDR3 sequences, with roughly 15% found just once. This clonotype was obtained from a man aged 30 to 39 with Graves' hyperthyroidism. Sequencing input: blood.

CDR3 nucleotides: TGTGCCAGCAGCCAGAGGAGCTACAGGGCTAACTATGGCTACACCTTC. It codes for CASSQRSYRANYGYTF. V and J are TRBV28 and TRBJ1-2; a possible D gene is TRBD1 (6 bases). CDR3 length: 16 residues. Per germline, CDR1 MDHEN and CDR2 SYDVKM. V lost 6 bases and J 0 bases, leaving 17 bases between the germline ends.